Presented here are 5 T cell receptor beta chains from one specimen sequenced in a study of T cells in Graves' hyperthyroidism and ophthalmopathy. RNA transcripts were the template for amplifying TCR beta CDR3 regions. An initial round of RT-PCR targeting the TCR CDR3 relied on the HTBI primer set. TCRdb re-called the multiplex PCR reads through MiXCR, storing one row per CDR3 protein. The data hold 600,000 to 650,000 distinct CDR3 sequences, with around 16% observed a single time. Sample: blood. The receptors were sampled from a woman in her 30s with Graves' hyperthyroidism.

The CDR3 DNA sequence: TGCGCCAGCAGCCACCCCGGGACTAGCGGGAGTAACGAGCAGTACTTC. This translates into CASSHPGTSGSNEQYF. V is TRBV4-1 and J is TRBJ2-7; 14 bases map to TRBD2. The CDR3 contains 16 residues. CDR1 is MGHRA, CDR2 YSYEKL, per germline. The V segment lost 3 bases and the J segment 5 bases; nucleotides outside the gene matches: 6.

The chain has TRBV19 and TRBJ1-3; TRBD1 might be the D (5 bases). CDR1 and CDR2 from the germline V gene are LNHDA and SQIVND (reference sequence). Deletions cut 7 bases from V and 6 bases from J, with 13 bases between. The CDR3 sequence is 13 residues long. CDR3 region: CASMGDLLNTIYF. The CDR3, as DNA: TGTGCCAGTATGGGGGACCTACTAAACACCATATATTTT. The full variable domain, its missing parts supplied by reference TRBV19 and TRBJ1-3, is DGGITQSPKYLFRKEGQNVTLSCEQNLNHDAMYWYRQDPGQGLRLIYYSQIVNDFQKGDIAEGYSVSREKKESFPLTVTSAQKNPTAFYLCASMGDLLNTIYFGEGSWLTVV.

The sample holds many counts of this clonotype. This chain uses TRBV6-2 or TRBV6-3 with TRBJ2-1, with a possible D match to TRBD2 (6 bases). V shed 9 bases and J shed 3 bases, with 15 bases lying between them. The CDR3 has 14 amino acids. The germline gives CDR1 MNHEY, CDR2 SVGEGT. The CDR3 region is CASIPGLIYNEQFF. CDR3 bases: TGTGCCAGTATACCGGGACTCATCTACAATGAGCAGTTCTTC.

The J gene is TRBJ2-5, the V gene TRBV5-1; 8 bases agree with TRBD1. J lost 5 bases, V lost 3 bases, and 6 bases had no gene match. The CDR3 runs to 14 residues. Germline V CDR1 and CDR2: SGHRS, YFSETQ. The CDR3, as DNA: TGCGCCAGCAGCTACGACAGGGGTACCGAGACCCAGTACTTC. It is translated as CASSYDRGTETQYF.

This clonotype was picked up many times. The chain employs TRBV7-2 and TRBJ2-5, with D perhaps TRBD1 or TRBD2 (6 bases each). CDR1 is SGHTA, CDR2 FQGNSA, per germline. There are 15 residues in the CDR3. Trimming shortened V by 5 bases and J by 5 bases, and 18 bases separated the two germline ends. The CDR3, as DNA: TGTGCCAGCAGCACTGGACTATCCCAGGGGGAGACCCAGTACTTC. Protein: CASSTGLSQGETQYF.